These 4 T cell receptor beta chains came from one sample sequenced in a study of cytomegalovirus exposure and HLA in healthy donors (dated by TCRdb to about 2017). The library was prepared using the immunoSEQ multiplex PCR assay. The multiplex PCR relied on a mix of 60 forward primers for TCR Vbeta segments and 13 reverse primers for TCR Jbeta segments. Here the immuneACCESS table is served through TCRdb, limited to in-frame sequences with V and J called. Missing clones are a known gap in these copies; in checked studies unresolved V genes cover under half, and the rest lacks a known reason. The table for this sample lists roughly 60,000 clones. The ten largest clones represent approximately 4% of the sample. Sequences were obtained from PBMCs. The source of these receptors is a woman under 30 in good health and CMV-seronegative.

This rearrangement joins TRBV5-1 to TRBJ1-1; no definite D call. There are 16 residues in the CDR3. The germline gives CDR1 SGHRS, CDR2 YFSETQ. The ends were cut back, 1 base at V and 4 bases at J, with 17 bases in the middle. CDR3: CASSLNYGEPGTEAFF. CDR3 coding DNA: TGCGCCAGCAGCTTGAATTACGGGGAGCCCGGCACTGAAGCTTTCTTT.

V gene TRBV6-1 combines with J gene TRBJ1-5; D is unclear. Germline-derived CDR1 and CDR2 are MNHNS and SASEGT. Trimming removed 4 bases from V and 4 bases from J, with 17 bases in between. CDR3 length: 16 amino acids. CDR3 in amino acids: CASSARGGGFNQPQHF. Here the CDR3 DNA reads TGTGCCAGCAGTGCCCGCGGCGGTGGCTTTAATCAGCCCCAGCATTTT.

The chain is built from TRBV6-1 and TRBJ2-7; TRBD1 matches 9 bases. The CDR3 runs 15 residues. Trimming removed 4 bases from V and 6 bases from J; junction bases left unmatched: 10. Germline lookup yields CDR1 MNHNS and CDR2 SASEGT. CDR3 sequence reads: CASSVLGTGNLEQYF. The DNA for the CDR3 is TGTGCCAGCAGTGTCCTTGGGACAGGGAATCTCGAGCAGTACTTC.

The CDR3 sequence is CSVVVGPTRGYTF. DNA for the CDR3: TGCAGCGTTGTGGTTGGACCTACTAGAGGCTACACCTTC. The chain combines TRBV29-1 with TRBJ1-2; D is undetermined. The V end was cut by 4 bases, the J end by 8 bases, with 17 bases between. The CDR3 totals 13 residues. CDR1 SQVTM and CDR2 ANQGSEA come from the germline V gene.